This is a list of T cell receptor beta chains from one sample in a study of OX40 agonist ivuxolimab in advanced cancers. Assay: immunoSEQ multiplex PCR; the TCRdb copy retains only in-frame clones and omits some. The sample contains about 71,000 clones, approximately 91% of which appear only once. The sequencing used CD4+ or CD8+ T cells sorted from blood, collected in a trial of the OX40 agonist ivuxolimab. The origin of the receptors is an adult with an advanced solid tumor such as melanoma, head and neck, liver or kidney cancer. Each CDR3 is given with its conserved first and last residue. Each record gives: J gene, D gene, clone size, CDR3 length, V gene, CDR3 DNA, CDR3 protein. The D gene is left open where the match is weak. The size entry is marked missing in some rows and otherwise reads once, few, many or a size class.

j_call: TRBJ1-1; d_call: .; clone_size: once; cdr3_length: 16; v_call: TRBV28; cdr3_nt: TGTGCCAGCAGTCCCCACACCTCGGGATCGAACACTGAAGCTTTCTTT; cdr3_aa: CASSPHTSGSNTEAFF
j_call: TRBJ1-5; d_call: .; clone_size: .; cdr3_length: 14; v_call: TRBV2; cdr3_nt: TGTGCCAGCGGACCGCGGGGGACCAATCAGCCCCAGCATTTT; cdr3_aa: CASGPRGTNQPQHF
j_call: TRBJ2-5; d_call: TRBD2; clone_size: .; cdr3_length: 13; v_call: TRBV14; cdr3_nt: TGTGCCAGCAGCCGAGCGGGAGAAGAGACCCAGTACTTC; cdr3_aa: CASSRAGEETQYF
j_call: TRBJ1-1; d_call: TRBD1; clone_size: .; cdr3_length: 14; v_call: TRBV7-8; cdr3_nt: TGTGCCAGCAGCCCGGGACAGGGGTACACTGAAGCTTTCTTT; cdr3_aa: CASSPGQGYTEAFF
j_call: TRBJ2-1; d_call: .; clone_size: .; cdr3_length: 13; v_call: TRBV7-8; cdr3_nt: TGTGCCAGCAGCCTGTACTGGGGGGATGAGCAGTTCTTC; cdr3_aa: CASSLYWGDEQFF
j_call: TRBJ2-1; d_call: .; clone_size: .; cdr3_length: 16; v_call: TRBV19; cdr3_nt: TGTGCCAGTAGTATCCCCAGTGTGGGAGTCGAGAATGAGCAGTTCTTC; cdr3_aa: CASSIPSVGVENEQFF
j_call: TRBJ1-2; d_call: .; clone_size: .; cdr3_length: 15; v_call: TRBV19; cdr3_nt: TGTGCCAGTAGTATAGATCTTGGGAGGTCGTGGGGCTACACCTTC; cdr3_aa: CASSIDLGRSWGYTF
j_call: TRBJ2-1; d_call: .; clone_size: few; cdr3_length: 13; v_call: TRBV25-1; cdr3_nt: TGTGCCAGCAGTGAACCCGGATACAATGAGCAGTTCTTC; cdr3_aa: CASSEPGYNEQFF
j_call: TRBJ1-1; d_call: .; clone_size: .; cdr3_length: 11; v_call: TRBV19; cdr3_nt: TGTGCCAGTGTGATGGGGACTGAAGCTTTCTTT; cdr3_aa: CASVMGTEAFF
j_call: TRBJ1-1; d_call: .; clone_size: .; cdr3_length: 15; v_call: TRBV2; cdr3_nt: TGTGCCAGCAGTGAAACGTCGCTAAGAAACACTGAAGCTTTCTTT; cdr3_aa: CASSETSLRNTEAFF
j_call: TRBJ2-1; d_call: TRBD2; clone_size: .; cdr3_length: 17; v_call: TRBV28; cdr3_nt: TGTGCCAGCAGTCCACTAGCGGGAGCTAGCTCCTACAATGAGCAGTTCTTC; cdr3_aa: CASSPLAGASSYNEQFF
j_call: TRBJ1-4; d_call: .; clone_size: .; cdr3_length: 15; v_call: TRBV19; cdr3_nt: TGTGCCAGTAGTATAGCCACAGGGACTAATGAAAAACTGTTTTTT; cdr3_aa: CASSIATGTNEKLFF
j_call: TRBJ1-1; d_call: .; clone_size: .; cdr3_length: 13; v_call: TRBV19; cdr3_nt: TGTGCCAGTAGTATTCGGGTTGACACTGAAGCTTTCTTT; cdr3_aa: CASSIRVDTEAFF
j_call: TRBJ2-7; d_call: TRBD1; clone_size: .; cdr3_length: 16; v_call: TRBV7-9; cdr3_nt: TGTGCCAGCAGCACCAGACCGGGACAGGACGCTTACGAGCAGTACTTC; cdr3_aa: CASSTRPGQDAYEQYF
j_call: TRBJ2-1; d_call: .; clone_size: .; cdr3_length: 11; v_call: TRBV6-5; cdr3_nt: TGTGCCAGCAGTCAGGGTGATGAGCAGTTCTTC; cdr3_aa: CASSQGDEQFF
j_call: TRBJ2-7; d_call: TRBD2; clone_size: .; cdr3_length: 15; v_call: TRBV4-2; cdr3_nt: TGTGCCAGCAGCCAGACTAGCGGGAGCGCCTACGAGCAGTACTTC; cdr3_aa: CASSQTSGSAYEQYF
j_call: TRBJ1-4; d_call: TRBD1; clone_size: .; cdr3_length: 14; v_call: TRBV27; cdr3_nt: TGTGCCAGCAGTTCCACAGGGGGAGGTGAAAAACTGTTTTTT; cdr3_aa: CASSSTGGGEKLFF
j_call: TRBJ1-1; d_call: .; clone_size: .; cdr3_length: 14; v_call: TRBV6-5; cdr3_nt: TGTGCCAGCAGAGCACAGGGATCGAACACTGAAGCTTTCTTT; cdr3_aa: CASRAQGSNTEAFF
j_call: TRBJ2-1; d_call: TRBD2; clone_size: .; cdr3_length: 15; v_call: TRBV5-1; cdr3_nt: TGTGCCAGCAGCTTGGACGGAGGGAGGGTCCATGAGCAGTTCTTC; cdr3_aa: CASSLDGGRVHEQFF
j_call: TRBJ1-1; d_call: .; clone_size: .; cdr3_length: 16; v_call: TRBV9; cdr3_nt: TGTGCCAGCAGCGTAGGGGCAGTCCCCGGGACCACTGAAGCTTTCTTT; cdr3_aa: CASSVGAVPGTTEAFF
j_call: TRBJ2-1; d_call: .; clone_size: .; cdr3_length: 15; v_call: TRBV7-9; cdr3_nt: TGTGCCAGCAGCCCGGCCCCGAAACCGAACAATGAGCAGTTCTTC; cdr3_aa: CASSPAPKPNNEQFF
j_call: TRBJ2-5; d_call: .; clone_size: once; cdr3_length: 18; v_call: TRBV6-1; cdr3_nt: TGTGCCAGCAGTGAAGCAGGCGTATTGAGGACCGAACAAGAGACCCAGTACTTC; cdr3_aa: CASSEAGVLRTEQETQYF
j_call: TRBJ2-3; d_call: TRBD2; clone_size: .; cdr3_length: 15; v_call: TRBV6-1; cdr3_nt: TGTGCCAGCAGTGTTGGACTAGCGGAGGCTCATACGCAGTATTTT; cdr3_aa: CASSVGLAEAHTQYF
j_call: TRBJ2-7; d_call: TRBD2; clone_size: .; cdr3_length: 16; v_call: TRBV7-9; cdr3_nt: TGTGCCAGCAGCTTAGAAGCTAGCGGGAGCCCCTACGAGCAGTACTTC; cdr3_aa: CASSLEASGSPYEQYF
j_call: TRBJ2-1; d_call: .; clone_size: .; cdr3_length: 15; v_call: TRBV7-3; cdr3_nt: TGTGCCAGCAGCTTAGAGGGAAGCTCCTACAATGAGCAGTTCTTC; cdr3_aa: CASSLEGSSYNEQFF
j_call: TRBJ2-7; d_call: .; clone_size: .; cdr3_length: 14; v_call: TRBV5-6; cdr3_nt: TGTGCCAGCAGCTTTGGGGCAAGCTCCTACGAGCAGTACTTC; cdr3_aa: CASSFGASSYEQYF
j_call: TRBJ2-2; d_call: .; clone_size: few; cdr3_length: 16; v_call: TRBV4-3; cdr3_nt: TGCGCCAGCAGCCAAGATCGGACCCAAAGTATGGGGGAGCTGTTTTTT; cdr3_aa: CASSQDRTQSMGELFF
j_call: TRBJ2-5; d_call: .; clone_size: once; cdr3_length: 8; v_call: TRBV6-4; cdr3_nt: TGTGCCCCCGCCGGGGTGTACTTC; cdr3_aa: CAPAGVYF
j_call: TRBJ1-1; d_call: TRBD1; clone_size: .; cdr3_length: 20; v_call: TRBV10-1; cdr3_nt: TGCGCCAGCAGTTTCATAGGGAAGACGAAAGGGAGAACAGGGGGAACTGAAGCTTTCTTT; cdr3_aa: CASSFIGKTKGRTGGTEAFF
j_call: TRBJ2-1; d_call: .; clone_size: .; cdr3_length: 16; v_call: TRBV7-8; cdr3_nt: TGTGCCAGCAGCTTCGGAACGGGGAGCTCCTACAATGAGCAGTTCTTC; cdr3_aa: CASSFGTGSSYNEQFF
j_call: TRBJ2-3; d_call: .; clone_size: once; cdr3_length: 14; v_call: TRBV30; cdr3_nt: TGTGCCTGGAGTGGGCTAGCGCTCACAGATACGCAGTATTTT; cdr3_aa: CAWSGLALTDTQYF
j_call: TRBJ1-2; d_call: TRBD1; clone_size: .; cdr3_length: 14; v_call: TRBV29-1; cdr3_nt: TGCAGCGTTGAAGTTTTTGGGGACAGCTATGGCTACACCTTC; cdr3_aa: CSVEVFGDSYGYTF
j_call: TRBJ1-2; d_call: .; clone_size: .; cdr3_length: 22; v_call: TRBV10-3; cdr3_nt: TGTGCCATCAGTGAGTCCCCTACTTCAGAATTCGCCAAGGGAACAGATTATTATGGCTACACCTTC; cdr3_aa: CAISESPTSEFAKGTDYYGYTF
j_call: TRBJ2-5; d_call: .; clone_size: .; cdr3_length: 14; v_call: TRBV28; cdr3_nt: TGTGCCAGCAGTTTAGTGGGGAATGGGGAGACCCAGTACTTC; cdr3_aa: CASSLVGNGETQYF
j_call: TRBJ2-7; d_call: .; clone_size: .; cdr3_length: 15; v_call: TRBV6-5; cdr3_nt: TGTGCCAGCAGTTACTCACCAGTAGCCTCCTACGAGCAGTACTTC; cdr3_aa: CASSYSPVASYEQYF
j_call: TRBJ2-1; d_call: TRBD2; clone_size: .; cdr3_length: 16; v_call: TRBV6-5; cdr3_nt: TGTGCCAGCAGTTACTCACCCGGGACTACCTACAATGAGCAGTTCTTC; cdr3_aa: CASSYSPGTTYNEQFF
j_call: TRBJ2-7; d_call: TRBD2; clone_size: few; cdr3_length: 15; v_call: TRBV5-1; cdr3_nt: TGCGCCAGCAGCTCTGGACTAGCGGCCCCCTACGAGCAGTACTTC; cdr3_aa: CASSSGLAAPYEQYF
j_call: TRBJ2-1; d_call: .; clone_size: .; cdr3_length: 13; v_call: TRBV28; cdr3_nt: TGTGCCAGCAGTTTCCCCCCCCCAAATGAGCAGTTCTTC; cdr3_aa: CASSFPPPNEQFF
j_call: TRBJ2-5; d_call: TRBD1; clone_size: .; cdr3_length: 14; v_call: TRBV19; cdr3_nt: TGTGCCAGTATGAAAATGGCAGGGGGAGAGACCCAGTACTTC; cdr3_aa: CASMKMAGGETQYF
j_call: TRBJ1-3; d_call: .; clone_size: .; cdr3_length: 13; v_call: TRBV4-3; cdr3_nt: TGCGCCAGCAGCCAGACCTTCGGAAACACCATATATTTT; cdr3_aa: CASSQTFGNTIYF
j_call: TRBJ1-2; d_call: .; clone_size: .; cdr3_length: 16; v_call: TRBV11-3; cdr3_nt: TGTGCCAGCAGCCCGCGGAACGGTAGGGAGACGGATGGCTACACCTTC; cdr3_aa: CASSPRNGRETDGYTF
j_call: TRBJ2-3; d_call: TRBD2; clone_size: .; cdr3_length: 14; v_call: TRBV7-6; cdr3_nt: TGTGCCAGCAGCTTAACTAGCGTCACAGATACGCAGTATTTT; cdr3_aa: CASSLTSVTDTQYF
j_call: TRBJ2-7; d_call: TRBD1; clone_size: .; cdr3_length: 17; v_call: TRBV4-1; cdr3_nt: TGCGCCAGCAGCCATACTTGGACAGGGTCAATCTCCTACGAGCAGTACTTC; cdr3_aa: CASSHTWTGSISYEQYF
j_call: TRBJ2-1; d_call: TRBD1; clone_size: .; cdr3_length: 15; v_call: TRBV19; cdr3_nt: TGTGCCAGCAAAACCGGGACAGGGGATTACGATGAGCAGTTCTTC; cdr3_aa: CASKTGTGDYDEQFF
j_call: TRBJ1-5; d_call: .; clone_size: .; cdr3_length: 14; v_call: TRBV5-5; cdr3_nt: TGTGCCAGCAGCTCTACGGGGGTCAGTCAGCCCCAGCATTTT; cdr3_aa: CASSSTGVSQPQHF
j_call: TRBJ2-1; d_call: .; clone_size: .; cdr3_length: 13; v_call: TRBV6-1; cdr3_nt: TGTGCCAGCAGTGATTTAGACCGGGATGAGCAGTTCTTC; cdr3_aa: CASSDLDRDEQFF
j_call: TRBJ1-6; d_call: .; clone_size: .; cdr3_length: 14; v_call: TRBV28; cdr3_nt: TGTGCCAGCAGTTCTGGACACCTTAATTCACCCCTCCACTTT; cdr3_aa: CASSSGHLNSPLHF
j_call: TRBJ2-7; d_call: .; clone_size: .; cdr3_length: 14; v_call: TRBV28; cdr3_nt: TGTGCCAGCAGTTTAGTCGGAAGCTCCTACGAGCAGTACTTC; cdr3_aa: CASSLVGSSYEQYF
j_call: TRBJ2-7; d_call: TRBD2; clone_size: .; cdr3_length: 13; v_call: TRBV7-9; cdr3_nt: TGTGCCAGCAGCTTCCTCAGGGAGGGCGAGCAGTACTTC; cdr3_aa: CASSFLREGEQYF
j_call: TRBJ2-7; d_call: TRBD1; clone_size: .; cdr3_length: 14; v_call: TRBV7-9; cdr3_nt: TGTGCAGTCAGTGGACAGGGGTTCTCCTACGAGCAGTACTTC; cdr3_aa: CAVSGQGFSYEQYF
j_call: TRBJ2-3; d_call: TRBD1; clone_size: .; cdr3_length: 14; v_call: TRBV28; cdr3_nt: TGTGCCAGCATCTCGACAGGGGGCGGATATACGCAGTATTTT; cdr3_aa: CASISTGGGYTQYF
j_call: TRBJ2-1; d_call: .; clone_size: once; cdr3_length: 13; v_call: TRBV7-9; cdr3_nt: TGTGCCAGCAGCTTAGCAGGGGACAATGAGCAGTTCTTC; cdr3_aa: CASSLAGDNEQFF
j_call: TRBJ2-5; d_call: TRBD2; clone_size: .; cdr3_length: 14; v_call: TRBV2; cdr3_nt: TGTGCCACCGGGACTAGCGGGAAGGCGGAGACCCAGTACTTC; cdr3_aa: CATGTSGKAETQYF
j_call: TRBJ2-4; d_call: .; clone_size: .; cdr3_length: 15; v_call: TRBV4-3; cdr3_nt: TGCGCCAGCAGCCAAGATAGGGTCGGCAAAAACATTCAGTACTTC; cdr3_aa: CASSQDRVGKNIQYF
j_call: TRBJ2-1; d_call: .; clone_size: .; cdr3_length: 10; v_call: TRBV2; cdr3_nt: TGTGCCAACGAATACAATGAGCAGTTCTTC; cdr3_aa: CANEYNEQFF